The 6 T cell receptor beta chains below were found in one sample sequenced in a study of shared clonotypes between healthy human individuals. Sequencing was performed with immunoSEQ multiplex PCR; in TCRdb, only in-frame clones are kept and a portion is missing. Altogether about 180,000 clones are present, approximately 92% being singletons, with the ten largest covering around 0.072%. The sequenced sample was naive CD4+ T cells sorted from blood. The subset: CD45RA+ positively selected. Source of these receptors: a young woman in good health.

This rearrangement joins TRBV27 to TRBJ2-2; D not resolved. The germline V gene encodes CDR1 MNHEY and CDR2 SMNVEV (reference sequence). The V and J ends lost 1 base and 1 base respectively, with 4 bases between them. The CDR3 consists of 14 residues. CDR3 bases: TGTGCCAGCAGTTTATTAGTGAACACCGGGGAGCTGTTTTTT. Translating it yields CASSLLVNTGELFF.

This chain uses TRBV28 with TRBJ2-7; D is ambiguous. Germline lookup yields CDR1 MDHEN and CDR2 SYDVKM. V lost 4 bases to trimming and J lost 0 bases, with 10 bases between them. This CDR3 has 14 residues. CDR3 loop: CASSSFPSSYEQYF. The CDR3 bases are TGTGCCAGCAGTTCTTTCCCCAGCTCCTACGAGCAGTACTTC.

The table lists this clone with a few counts. This chain links TRBV10-1 with TRBJ2-7; 7 bases match TRBD1. The CDR3 extends over 14 amino acids. Per the germline V gene, CDR1 is WNHNN and CDR2 is SYGVQD (reference sequence). The V and J ends lost 3 bases and 5 bases, in that order; junction bases with no gene match: 7. This CDR3 is CASSEGGRSNEQYF. The CDR3 nucleotides are TGCGCCAGCAGTGAAGGGGGCAGGAGTAACGAGCAGTACTTC.

The V call is TRBV5-1, the J call TRBJ2-3; weak D call: TRBD2 (5 bases). V was clipped by 2 bases and J by 0 bases, with 7 bases between them. The CDR3 consists of 14 residues. Germline-derived CDR1 and CDR2 are SGHRS and YFSETQ. CDR3 nucleotides: TGCGCCAGCAGCTTCGGACTCAGCACAGATACGCAGTATTTT. This gives the protein CASSFGLSTDTQYF.

In this sample, this clone turned up once. The J gene is TRBJ2-7, the V gene TRBV5-4, with TRBD2 matching 9 bases. V was clipped by 2 bases and J by 7 bases; unmatched bases: 10. From germline, CDR1 is SGHNT and CDR2 YYREEE (reference sequence). The CDR3 contains 15 residues. CDR3 protein: CASSFPTLAGKEQYF. The CDR3 DNA reads TGTGCCAGCAGCTTCCCAACTCTAGCGGGAAAGGAGCAGTACTTC.

This chain links TRBV28 with TRBJ2-2, with TRBD2 matching 10 bases. There are 17 residues in the CDR3. V was clipped by 4 bases and J by 5 bases; unmatched bases: 10. Germline V gene sequence: CDR1 MDHEN, CDR2 SYDVKM. CDR3 nucleotide sequence: TGTGCCAGCAGTTCGGGGCTAGCGGGAGTGGAAACCGGGGAGCTGTTTTTT. Translating gives CASSSGLAGVETGELFF.